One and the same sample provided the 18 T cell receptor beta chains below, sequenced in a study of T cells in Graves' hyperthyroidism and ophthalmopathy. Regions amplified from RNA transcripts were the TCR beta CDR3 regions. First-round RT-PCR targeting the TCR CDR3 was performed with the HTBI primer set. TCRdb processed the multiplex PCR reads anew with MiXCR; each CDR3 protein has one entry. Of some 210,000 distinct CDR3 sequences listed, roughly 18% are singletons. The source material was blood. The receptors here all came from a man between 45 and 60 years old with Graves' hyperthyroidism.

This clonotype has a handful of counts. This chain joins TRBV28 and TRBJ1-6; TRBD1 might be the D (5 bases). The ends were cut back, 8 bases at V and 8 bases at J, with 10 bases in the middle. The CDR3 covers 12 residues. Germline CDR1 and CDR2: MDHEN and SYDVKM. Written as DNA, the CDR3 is TGTGCCAGCTGGGGGGGTGATTCACCCCTCCACTTT. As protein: CASWGGDSPLHF.

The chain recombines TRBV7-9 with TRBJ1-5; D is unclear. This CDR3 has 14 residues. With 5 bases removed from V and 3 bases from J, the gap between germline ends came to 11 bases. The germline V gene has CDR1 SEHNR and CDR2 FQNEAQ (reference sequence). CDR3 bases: TGTGCCAGCAGCCTACTGGCAGCCAATCAGCCCCAGCATTTT. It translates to CASSLLAANQPQHF.

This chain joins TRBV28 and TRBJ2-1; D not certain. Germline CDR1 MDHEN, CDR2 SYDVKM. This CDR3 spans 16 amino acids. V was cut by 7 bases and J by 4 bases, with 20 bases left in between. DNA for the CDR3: TGTGCCAGCATCGGTCGTGCCGGGCAAATTTACAATGAGCAGTTCTTC. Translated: CASIGRAGQIYNEQFF.

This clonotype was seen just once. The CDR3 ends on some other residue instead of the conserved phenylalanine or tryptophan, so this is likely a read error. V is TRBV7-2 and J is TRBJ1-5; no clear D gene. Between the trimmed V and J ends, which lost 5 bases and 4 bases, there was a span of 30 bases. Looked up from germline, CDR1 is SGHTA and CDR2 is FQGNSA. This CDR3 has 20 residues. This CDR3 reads CASSPLGSAGPAGFNQPQHL. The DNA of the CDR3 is TGTGCCAGCAGCCCTCTGGGTTCAGCAGGCCCTGCGGGCTTTAATCAGCCCCAGCATCTT.

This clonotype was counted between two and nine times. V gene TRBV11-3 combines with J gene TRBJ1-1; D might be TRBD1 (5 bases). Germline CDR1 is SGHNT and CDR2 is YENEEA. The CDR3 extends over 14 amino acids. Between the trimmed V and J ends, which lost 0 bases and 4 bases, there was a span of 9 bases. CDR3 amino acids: CASSLDRGITEAFF. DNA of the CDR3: TGTGCCAGCAGCTTAGATCGGGGGATCACTGAAGCTTTCTTT.

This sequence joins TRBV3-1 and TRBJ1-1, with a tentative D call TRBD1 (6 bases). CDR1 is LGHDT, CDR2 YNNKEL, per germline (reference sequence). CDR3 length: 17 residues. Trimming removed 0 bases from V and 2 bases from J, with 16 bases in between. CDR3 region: CASSQEPWRTVNTEAFF. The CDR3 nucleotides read TGTGCCAGCAGCCAAGAGCCTTGGCGGACAGTTAACACTGAAGCTTTCTTT.

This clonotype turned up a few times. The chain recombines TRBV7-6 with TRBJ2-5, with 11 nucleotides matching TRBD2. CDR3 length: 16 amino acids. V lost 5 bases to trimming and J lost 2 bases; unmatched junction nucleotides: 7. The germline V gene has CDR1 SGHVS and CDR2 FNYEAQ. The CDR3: CASSPRTSGQQETQYF. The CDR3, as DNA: TGTGCCAGCAGCCCTAGGACTAGCGGGCAGCAAGAGACCCAGTACTTC.

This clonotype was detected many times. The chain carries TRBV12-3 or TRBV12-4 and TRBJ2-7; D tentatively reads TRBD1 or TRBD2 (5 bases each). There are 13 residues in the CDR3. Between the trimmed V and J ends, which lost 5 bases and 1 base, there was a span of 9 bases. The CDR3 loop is CASSTWGSYEQYF. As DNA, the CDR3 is TGTGCCAGCAGTACATGGGGGTCCTACGAGCAGTACTTC.

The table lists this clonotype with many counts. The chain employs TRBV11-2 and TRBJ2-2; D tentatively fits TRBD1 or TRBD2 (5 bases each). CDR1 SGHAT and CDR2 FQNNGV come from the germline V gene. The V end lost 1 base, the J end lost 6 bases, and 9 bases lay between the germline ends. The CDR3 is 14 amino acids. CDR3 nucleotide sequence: TGTGCCAGCAGCTTAGCTGGGGGAGCCGGGGAGCTGTTTTTT. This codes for CASSLAGGAGELFF.

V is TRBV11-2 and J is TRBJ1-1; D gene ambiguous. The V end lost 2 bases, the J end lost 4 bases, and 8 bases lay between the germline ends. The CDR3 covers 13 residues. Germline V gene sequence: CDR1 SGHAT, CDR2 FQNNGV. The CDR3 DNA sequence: TGTGCCAGCAGCTTATCGGTGGGCACTGAAGCTTTCTTT. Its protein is CASSLSVGTEAFF.

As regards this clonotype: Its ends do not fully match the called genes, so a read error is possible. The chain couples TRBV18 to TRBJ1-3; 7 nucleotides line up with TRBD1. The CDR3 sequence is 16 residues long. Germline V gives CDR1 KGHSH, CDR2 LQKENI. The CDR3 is CASSPLLPRQGPSMYF. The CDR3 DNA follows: TGTGCCAGCTCACCATTACTACCCCGACAGGGCCCGTCCATGTATTTT. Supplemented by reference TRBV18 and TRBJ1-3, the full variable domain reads NAGVMQNPRHLVRRRGQEARLRCSPMKGHSHVYWYRQLPEEGLKFMVYLQKENIIDESGMPKERFSAEFPKEGPSILRIQQVVRGDSAAYFCASSPLLPRQGPSMYFGEGSWLTVV.

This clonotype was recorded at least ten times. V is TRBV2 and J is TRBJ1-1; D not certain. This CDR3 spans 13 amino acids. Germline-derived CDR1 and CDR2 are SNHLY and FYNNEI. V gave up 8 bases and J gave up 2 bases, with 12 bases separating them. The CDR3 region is CASVVDTNTEAFF. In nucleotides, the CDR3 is TGTGCCAGCGTGGTCGACACAAACACTGAAGCTTTCTTT. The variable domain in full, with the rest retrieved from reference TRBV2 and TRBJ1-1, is EPEVTQTPSHQVTQMGQEVILRCVPISNHLYFYWYRQILGQKVEFLVSFYNNEISEKSEIFDDQFSVERPDGSNFTLKIRSTKLEDSAMYFCASVVDTNTEAFFGQGTRLTVV.

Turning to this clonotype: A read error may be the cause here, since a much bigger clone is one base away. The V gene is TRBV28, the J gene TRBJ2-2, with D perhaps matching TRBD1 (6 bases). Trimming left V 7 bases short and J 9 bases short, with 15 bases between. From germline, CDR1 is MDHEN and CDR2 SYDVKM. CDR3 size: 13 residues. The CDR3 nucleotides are TGTGCCAGCAAACTGTCAGGGGCCAGGGAGCTGTTTTTT. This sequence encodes CASKLSGARELFF.

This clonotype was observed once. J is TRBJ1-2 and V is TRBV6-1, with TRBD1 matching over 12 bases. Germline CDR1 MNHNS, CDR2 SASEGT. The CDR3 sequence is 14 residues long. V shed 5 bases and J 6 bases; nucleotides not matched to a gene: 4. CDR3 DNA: TGTGCCAGCAGTAAGCGGGACAGGGGGCATGGCTACACCTTC. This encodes CASSKRDRGHGYTF.

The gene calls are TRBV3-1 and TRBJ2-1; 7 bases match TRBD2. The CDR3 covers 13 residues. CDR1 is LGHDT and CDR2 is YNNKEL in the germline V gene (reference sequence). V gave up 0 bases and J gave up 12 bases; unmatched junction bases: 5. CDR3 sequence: CASSQDRAGTQFF. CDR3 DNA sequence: TGTGCCAGCAGCCAAGATAGAGCGGGAACGCAGTTCTTC.

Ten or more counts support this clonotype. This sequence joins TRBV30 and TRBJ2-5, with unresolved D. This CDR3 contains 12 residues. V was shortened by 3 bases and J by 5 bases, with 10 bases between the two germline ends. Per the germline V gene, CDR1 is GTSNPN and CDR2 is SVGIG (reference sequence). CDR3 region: CAWSGNPETQYF. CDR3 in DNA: TGTGCCTGGAGCGGAAATCCGGAGACCCAGTACTTC. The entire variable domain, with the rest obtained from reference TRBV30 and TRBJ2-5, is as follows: SQTIHQWPATLVQPVGSPLSLECTVEGTSNPNLYWYRQAAGRGLQLLFYSVGIGQISSEVPQNLSASRPQDRQFILSSKKLLLSDSGFYLCAWSGNPETQYFGPGTRLLVL.

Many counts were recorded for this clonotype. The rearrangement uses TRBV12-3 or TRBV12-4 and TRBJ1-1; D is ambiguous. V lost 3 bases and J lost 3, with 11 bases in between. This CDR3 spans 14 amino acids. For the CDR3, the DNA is TGTGCCAGCAGTTTCGATCATCGGGACACTGAAGCTTTCTTT. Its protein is CASSFDHRDTEAFF.

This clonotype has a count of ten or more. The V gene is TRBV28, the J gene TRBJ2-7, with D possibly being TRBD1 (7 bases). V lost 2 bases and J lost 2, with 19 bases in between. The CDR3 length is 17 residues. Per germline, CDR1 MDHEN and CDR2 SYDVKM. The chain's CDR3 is CASSLRRDSDSTYEQYF. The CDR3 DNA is TGTGCCAGCAGTTTAAGGAGGGACAGCGATTCAACCTACGAGCAGTACTTC. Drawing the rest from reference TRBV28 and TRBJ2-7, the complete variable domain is DVKVTQSSRYLVKRTGEKVFLECVQDMDHENMFWYRQDPGLGLRLIYFSYDVKMKEKGDIPEGYSVSREKKERFSLILESASTNQTSMYLCASSLRRDSDSTYEQYFGPGTRLTVT.